Detailed here is one TCR beta chain. Trimming took 4 bases from V and 2 from J, leaving 13 bases between them. The germline V gene encodes CDR1 SQVTM and CDR2 ANQGSEA. The CDR3 runs to 14 residues. This record comes from a study of blood T cell repertoires in COVID-19. As for the study in general: Samples of COVID-19 (acute and convalescent) were obtained from the United States, Italy and Spain. Sample material is recorded as cDNA or gDNA derived from T cells, B-cell-depleted T cells, or PBMCs.

Sequencing used immunoSEQ multiplex PCR; TCRdb keeps in-frame clones, though not all of them. The table lists roughly 150,000 clones, roughly 80% of them singletons. The chain has TRBV29-1 and TRBJ2-3, with D uncertain. The sequence was obtained from a man aged 70 or older with active or convalescent COVID-19. The material sequenced was peripheral blood. The DNA of the CDR3 is TGCAGCGTTGTAGTTCTCCAATACACAGATACGCAGTATTTT. Its translation is CSVVVLQYTDTQYF.